The rows below give T cell receptor beta chains drawn from one sample of a study of blood T cell repertoires in COVID-19. Data came from immunoSEQ multiplex PCR; TCRdb stores just in-frame clones and leaves some out. The table lists about 100,000 clones, 80% to 90% of them singletons, with 4.5% to 6.5% in the top ten. Sequenced: peripheral blood. The source is a human donor in a cohort sampled during active COVID-19. Each CDR3 is given with its conserved first and last residue. The D gene is left open where the match is weak. Size tells how often a clone was seen (once, few, many) or the class of an expanded clone, and some rows leave it out.

d_gene,v_gene,j_gene,abundance,CDR3nt,CDR3aa
NA,TRBV15,TRBJ2-3,once,TGTGCCACCAGCAGAGAATGGGGCCCCACAGATACGCAGTATTTT,CATSREWGPTDTQYF
TRBD1,TRBV5-1,TRBJ1-4,many,TGCGCCAGCAGCTTGGCCCCCCAGGGGGCTAATGAAAAACTGTTTTTT,CASSLAPQGANEKLFF
NA,TRBV5-1,TRBJ2-2,NA,TGCGCCAGCAGCTTGATGCCGAGGGTAGCCGGGGAGCTGTTTTTT,CASSLMPRVAGELFF
NA,TRBV5-4,TRBJ1-2,few,TGTGCCAGCAGCTCGCCCATACAGGGCTATGGCTACACCTTC,CASSSPIQGYGYTF
NA,TRBV7-3,TRBJ2-1,NA,TGTGCCAGCAGCTTATCCTCGGCGGGAAATGAGCAGTTCTTC,CASSLSSAGNEQFF
NA,TRBV19,TRBJ1-2,NA,TGTGCCAGTAGTCTTAACTATGGCTACACCTTC,CASSLNYGYTF
NA,TRBV28,TRBJ2-5,NA,TGTGCCAGCAGTTTGATTGGGCAGACCCAGTACTTC,CASSLIGQTQYF
TRBD2,TRBV7-9,TRBJ2-1,NA,TGTGCCAGCAGCCCGATAGCGGGAGGGTGGAGTGAGCAGTTCTTC,CASSPIAGGWSEQFF
TRBD2,TRBV25-1,TRBJ2-5,NA,TGTGCCAGCAGCGCGACTAGCGGGAGGGCGGAGACCCAGTACTTC,CASSATSGRAETQYF
NA,TRBV7-9,TRBJ2-7,NA,TGTGCCAGCAGCTTAAGTAGCGGAGCCTACGAGCAGTACTTC,CASSLSSGAYEQYF
NA,TRBV12-2,TRBJ2-1,NA,TGTGCAAGTCGCTTAGCGGGAGGGACTCTGCAGCAGTTCTTC,CASRLAGGTLQQFF
TRBD1,TRBV4-1,TRBJ2-7,NA,TGCGCCAGCAGCCCGACAGGGGAGAGATCCTACGAGCAGTACTTC,CASSPTGERSYEQYF
TRBD2,TRBV28,TRBJ2-1,once,TGTGCCAGCGGAGCTAGCGGAACCTACAATGAGCAGTTCTTC,CASGASGTYNEQFF
TRBD1,TRBV24-1,TRBJ2-2,NA,TGTGCCACAGCGAACCGGGACAGGAACACCGGGGAGCTGTTTTTT,CATANRDRNTGELFF
TRBD2,TRBV6-4,TRBJ2-3,NA,TGTGCCAGCAGTGAGTCCGCCTGGACTAGCGGGAGTGGGGTAACAGATACGCAGTATTTT,CASSESAWTSGSGVTDTQYF
NA,TRBV27,TRBJ2-4,NA,TGTGCCAGCAGTCATAAACCACGGGTCAAAAACATTCAGTACTTC,CASSHKPRVKNIQYF
NA,TRBV10-3,TRBJ1-1,NA,TGTGCCATCAGAGAATTACGGGAAGGTTCTGAAGCTTTCTTT,CAIRELREGSEAFF
NA,TRBV27,TRBJ1-1,NA,TGTGCCAGCAGTCAACCCAGGGGTACTGAAGCTTTCTTT,CASSQPRGTEAFF
TRBD2,TRBV5-3,TRBJ2-1,NA,TGTGCCAGAAGCCAGGGACTAGCGGGAGGGCTCAGAGGTCGCAATGAGCAGTTCTTC,CARSQGLAGGLRGRNEQFF
NA,TRBV27,TRBJ2-5,NA,TGTGCCAGCAGTTTATACGGTCGACAGAGGGGGCAAGAGACCCAGTACTTC,CASSLYGRQRGQETQYF
NA,TRBV4-1,TRBJ2-5,NA,TGCGCCAGCAGCCAAGACCCCCGGTCCCAGTACTTC,CASSQDPRSQYF